This T cell receptor (beta chain) derives from a study of blood T cell repertoires in COVID-19. Study-wide context: COVID-19 samples from acute and convalescent phases originated in the United States, Italy and Spain. PBMCs, B-cell-depleted T cells, or T cells were the source of the cDNA or gDNA that made up the material.

As handled by the study authors: Amplifying reference gene primers gave estimates of nucleated cell counts. TCRdb keeps only in-frame clones here, not all; method: immunoSEQ multiplex PCR. V and J calls and clone size are copied from that table; D and trimming were computed from the DNA. This repertoire shows around 110,000 clones, 90% found once; its top ten account for approximately 1.9%. The germline V gene encodes CDR1 SGHTS and CDR2 YDEGEE. Losses at the gene ends were 3 bases for V and 4 bases for J; bases not matched to a gene: 6. This CDR3 has 14 amino acids. The sample was peripheral blood. The receptor comes from a human donor with active COVID-19. The donor label of this sample is uncertain. This sequence joins TRBV5-8 and TRBJ1-1, with 7 bases identical to TRBD1. CDR3 protein: CASSWTTGTTEAFF. The CDR3 nucleotides read TGTGCCAGCAGCTGGACGACAGGGACCACTGAAGCTTTCTTT.